The present entry profiles one T cell receptor beta chain with its context. This sample is part of a study of identifying expanded T cells in peripheral blood. Sequenced by immunoSEQ multiplex PCR; TCRdb stores in-frame clones only, minus some. Of about 63,000 clones in the sample, approximately 83% were seen once. Trimming pared 7 bases from V and 1 base from J, leaving 7 bases between. Germline lookup yields CDR1 DFQATT and CDR2 SNEGSKA (reference sequence). CDR3 length: 11 residues. The clonotype was recovered from a person aged 18 to 70 in good health. Specimen: blood. The chain combines TRBV20-1 with TRBJ2-5; D unresolved. CDR3 sequence: CSEQVQETQYF. The DNA for the CDR3 is TGCAGTGAGCAAGTCCAAGAGACCCAGTACTTC.